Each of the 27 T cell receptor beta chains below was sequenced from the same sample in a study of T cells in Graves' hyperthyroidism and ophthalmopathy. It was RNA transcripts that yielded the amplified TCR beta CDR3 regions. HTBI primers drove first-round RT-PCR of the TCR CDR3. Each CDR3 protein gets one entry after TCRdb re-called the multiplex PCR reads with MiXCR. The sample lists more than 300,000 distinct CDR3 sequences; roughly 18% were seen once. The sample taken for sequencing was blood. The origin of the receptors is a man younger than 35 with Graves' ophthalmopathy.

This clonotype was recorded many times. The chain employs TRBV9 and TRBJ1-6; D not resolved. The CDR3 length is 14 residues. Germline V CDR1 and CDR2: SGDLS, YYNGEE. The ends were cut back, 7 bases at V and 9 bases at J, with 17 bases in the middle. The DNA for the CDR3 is TGTGCCAGCCAGCCGGGCAATCGGGGTTCACCCCTCCACTTT. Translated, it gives CASQPGNRGSPLHF. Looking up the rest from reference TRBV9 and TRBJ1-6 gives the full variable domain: DSGVTQTPKHLITATGQRVTLRCSPRSGDLSVYWYQQSLDQGLQFLIQYYNGEERAKGNILERFSAQQFPDLHSELNLSSLELGDSALYFCASQPGNRGSPLHFGNGTRLTVT.

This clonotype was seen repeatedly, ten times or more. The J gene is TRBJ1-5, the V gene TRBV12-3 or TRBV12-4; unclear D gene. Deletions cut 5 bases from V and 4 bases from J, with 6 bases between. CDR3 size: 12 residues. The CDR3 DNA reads TGTGCCAGCAGTGCTGAAAATCAGCCCCAGCATTTT. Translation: CASSAENQPQHF.

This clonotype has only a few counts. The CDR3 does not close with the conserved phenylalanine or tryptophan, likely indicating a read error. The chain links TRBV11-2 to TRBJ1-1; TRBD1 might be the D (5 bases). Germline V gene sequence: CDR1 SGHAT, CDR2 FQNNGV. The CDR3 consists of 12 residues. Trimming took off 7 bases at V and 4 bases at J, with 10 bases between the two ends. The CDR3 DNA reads TGTGCCAGCAATTTGGGGGGCACTGAAGCTTTCCTT. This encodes CASNLGGTEAFL.

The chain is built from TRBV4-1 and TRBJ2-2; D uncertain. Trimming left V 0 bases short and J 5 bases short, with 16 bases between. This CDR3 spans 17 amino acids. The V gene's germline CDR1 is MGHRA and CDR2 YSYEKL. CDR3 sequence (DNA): TGCGCCAGCAGCCAAGAACGGATAGCAGTAAAAACCGGGGAGCTGTTTTTT. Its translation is CASSQERIAVKTGELFF.

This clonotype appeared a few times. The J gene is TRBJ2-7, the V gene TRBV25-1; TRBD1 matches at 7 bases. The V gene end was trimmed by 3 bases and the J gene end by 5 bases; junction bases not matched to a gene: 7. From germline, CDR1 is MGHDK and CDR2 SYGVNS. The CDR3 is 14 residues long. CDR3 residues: CASSDRDRGDEQYF. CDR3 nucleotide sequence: TGTGCCAGCAGTGACCGGGACAGAGGCGACGAGCAGTACTTC.

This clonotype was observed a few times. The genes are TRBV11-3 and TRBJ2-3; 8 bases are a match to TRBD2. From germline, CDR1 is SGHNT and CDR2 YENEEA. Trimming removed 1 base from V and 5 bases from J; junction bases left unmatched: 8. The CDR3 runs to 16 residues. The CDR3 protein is CASSLALGLGLDTQYF. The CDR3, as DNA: TGTGCCAGCAGCTTAGCCCTGGGACTAGGGCTAGATACGCAGTATTTT.

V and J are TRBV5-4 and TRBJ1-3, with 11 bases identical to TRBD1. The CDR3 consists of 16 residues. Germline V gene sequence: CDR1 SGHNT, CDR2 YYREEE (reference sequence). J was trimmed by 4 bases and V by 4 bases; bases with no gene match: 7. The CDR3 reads CASSGPGQGEGNTIYF. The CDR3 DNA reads TGTGCCAGCAGCGGACCGGGACAGGGGGAGGGAAACACCATATATTTT.

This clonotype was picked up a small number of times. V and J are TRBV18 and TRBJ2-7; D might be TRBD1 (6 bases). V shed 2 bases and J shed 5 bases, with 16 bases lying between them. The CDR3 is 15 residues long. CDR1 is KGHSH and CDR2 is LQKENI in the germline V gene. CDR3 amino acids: CASSPAYRVFNEQYF. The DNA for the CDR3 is TGTGCCAGCTCACCAGCCTACAGGGTGTTCAACGAGCAGTACTTC.

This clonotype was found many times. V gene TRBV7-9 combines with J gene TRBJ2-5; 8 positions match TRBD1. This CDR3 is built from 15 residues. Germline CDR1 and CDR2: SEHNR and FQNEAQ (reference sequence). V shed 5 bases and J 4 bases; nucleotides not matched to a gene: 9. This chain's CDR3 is CASSMGQEKGETQYF. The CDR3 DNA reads TGTGCCAGCAGCATGGGACAGGAAAAAGGAGAGACCCAGTACTTC.

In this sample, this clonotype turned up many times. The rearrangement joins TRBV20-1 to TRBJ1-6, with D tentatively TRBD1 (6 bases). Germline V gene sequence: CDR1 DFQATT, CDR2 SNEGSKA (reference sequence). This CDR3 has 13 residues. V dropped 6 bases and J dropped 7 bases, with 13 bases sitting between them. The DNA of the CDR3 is TGCAGTGCCCGTGCCGGACAGAATTCACCCCTCCACTTT. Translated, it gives CSARAGQNSPLHF.

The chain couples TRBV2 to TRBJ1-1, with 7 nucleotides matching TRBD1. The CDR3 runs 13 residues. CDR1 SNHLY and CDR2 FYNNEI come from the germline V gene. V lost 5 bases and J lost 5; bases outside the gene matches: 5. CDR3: CASSFSQGTEAFF. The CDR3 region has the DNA TGTGCCAGCAGTTTCTCACAGGGGACTGAAGCTTTCTTT.

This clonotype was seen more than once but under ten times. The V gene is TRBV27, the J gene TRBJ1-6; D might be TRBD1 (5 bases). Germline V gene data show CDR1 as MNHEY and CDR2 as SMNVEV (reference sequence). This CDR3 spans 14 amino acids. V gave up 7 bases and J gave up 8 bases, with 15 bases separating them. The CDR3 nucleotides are TGTGCCAGCACCCCTGGGGGGTCGCATTCACCCCTCCACTTT. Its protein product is CASTPGGSHSPLHF.

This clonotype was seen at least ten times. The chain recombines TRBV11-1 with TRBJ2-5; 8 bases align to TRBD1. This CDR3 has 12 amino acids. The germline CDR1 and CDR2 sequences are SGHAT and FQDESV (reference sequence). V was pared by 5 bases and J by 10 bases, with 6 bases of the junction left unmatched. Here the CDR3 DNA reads TGTGCCAGCAGCCCAGGACAGGGAGACCAGTACTTC. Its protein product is CASSPGQGDQYF.

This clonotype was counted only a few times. The CDR3 here is CASSFGDSIYNEQFF. For the CDR3, the DNA is TGTGCCAGCAGTTTCGGGGACAGCATCTACAATGAGCAGTTCTTC. This rearrangement joins TRBV27 to TRBJ2-1; 7 bases are shared with TRBD1. The CDR3 is 15 residues long. J gave up 3 bases and V 3 bases, and 5 bases lay outside the gene matches. In germline, CDR1 is MNHEY, CDR2 SMNVEV (reference sequence).

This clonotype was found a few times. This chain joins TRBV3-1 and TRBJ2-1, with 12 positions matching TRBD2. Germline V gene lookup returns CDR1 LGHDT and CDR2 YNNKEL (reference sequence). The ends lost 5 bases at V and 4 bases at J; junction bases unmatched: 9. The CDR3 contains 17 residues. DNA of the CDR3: TGTGCCAGCAGCGCGACTAGCGGGGGACTTCATTACAATGAGCAGTTCTTC. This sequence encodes CASSATSGGLHYNEQFF.

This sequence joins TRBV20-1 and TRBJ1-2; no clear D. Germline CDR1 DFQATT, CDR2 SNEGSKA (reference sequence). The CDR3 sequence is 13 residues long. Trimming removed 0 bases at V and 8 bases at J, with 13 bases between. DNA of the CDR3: TGCAGTGCTAGAGATTTGGTAGTTACAGGCTACACCTTC. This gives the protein CSARDLVVTGYTF.

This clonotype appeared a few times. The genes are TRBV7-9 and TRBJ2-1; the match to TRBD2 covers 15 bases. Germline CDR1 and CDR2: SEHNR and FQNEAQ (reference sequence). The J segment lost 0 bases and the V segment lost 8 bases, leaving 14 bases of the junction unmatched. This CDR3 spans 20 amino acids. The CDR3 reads CASSGLAGGRLLSSYNEQFF. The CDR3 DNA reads TGTGCCAGCTCCGGACTAGCGGGGGGGCGGCTCCTAAGCTCCTACAATGAGCAGTTCTTC.

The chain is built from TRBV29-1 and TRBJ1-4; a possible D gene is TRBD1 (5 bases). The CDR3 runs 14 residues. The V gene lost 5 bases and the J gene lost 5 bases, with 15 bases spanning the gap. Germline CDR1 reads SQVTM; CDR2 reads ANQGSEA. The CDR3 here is CSVLGPAANEKLFF. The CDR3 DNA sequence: TGCAGCGTTTTGGGGCCAGCGGCAAATGAAAAACTGTTTTTT.

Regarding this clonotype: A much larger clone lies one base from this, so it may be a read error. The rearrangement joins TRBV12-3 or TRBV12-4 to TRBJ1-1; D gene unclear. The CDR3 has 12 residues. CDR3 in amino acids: CTSSFASTEAFF. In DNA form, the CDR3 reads TGTACCAGCAGTTTTGCCAGCACTGAAGCTTTCTTT.

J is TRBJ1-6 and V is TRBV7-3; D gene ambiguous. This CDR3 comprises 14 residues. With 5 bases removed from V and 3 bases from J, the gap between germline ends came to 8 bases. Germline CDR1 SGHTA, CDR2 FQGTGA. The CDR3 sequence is CASSQEGYNSPLHF. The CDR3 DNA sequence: TGTGCCAGCAGCCAGGAGGGCTATAATTCACCCCTCCACTTT.

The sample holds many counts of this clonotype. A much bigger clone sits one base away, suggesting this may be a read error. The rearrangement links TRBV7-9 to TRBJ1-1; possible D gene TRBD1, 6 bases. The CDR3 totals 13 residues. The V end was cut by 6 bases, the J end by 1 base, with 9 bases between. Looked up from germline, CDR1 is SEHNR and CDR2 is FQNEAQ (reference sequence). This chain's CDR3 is CASSIQGNTEAFF. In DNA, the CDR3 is TGTGCCAGCAGTATACAGGGGAACACTGAAGCTTTCTTT.

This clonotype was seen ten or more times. The CDR3 DNA sequence: TGCAGTGCTAGTTCGCAGGACGGGAGCTCCTACGAGCAGTACTTC. Residues: CSASSQDGSSYEQYF. The chain joins TRBV20-1 to TRBJ2-7; a possible D gene is TRBD2 (6 bases). V was pared by 3 bases and J by 0 bases, with 15 bases between. CDR1 is DFQATT, CDR2 SNEGSKA, per germline (reference sequence). The CDR3 is made up of 15 amino acids.

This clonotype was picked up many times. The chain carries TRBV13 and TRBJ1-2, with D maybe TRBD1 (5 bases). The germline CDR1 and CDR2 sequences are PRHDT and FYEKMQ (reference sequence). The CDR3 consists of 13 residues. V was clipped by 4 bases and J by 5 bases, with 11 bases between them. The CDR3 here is CASSSGSRYGYTF. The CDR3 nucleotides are TGTGCCAGCAGCTCAGGGAGCCGATATGGCTACACCTTC.

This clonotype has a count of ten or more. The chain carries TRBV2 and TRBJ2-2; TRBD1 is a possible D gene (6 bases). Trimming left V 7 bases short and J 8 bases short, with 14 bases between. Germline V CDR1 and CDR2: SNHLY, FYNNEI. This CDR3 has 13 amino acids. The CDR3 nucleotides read TGTGCCAGCATGACAGGCACGAGGGGGGAGCTGTTTTTT. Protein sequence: CASMTGTRGELFF.

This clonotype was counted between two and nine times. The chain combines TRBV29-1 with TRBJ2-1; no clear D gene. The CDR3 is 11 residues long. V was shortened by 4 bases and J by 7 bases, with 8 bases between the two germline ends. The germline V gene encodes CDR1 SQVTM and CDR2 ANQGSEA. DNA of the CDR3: TGCAGCGTTGCCCCGCAGAATGAGCAGTTCTTC. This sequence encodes CSVAPQNEQFF.

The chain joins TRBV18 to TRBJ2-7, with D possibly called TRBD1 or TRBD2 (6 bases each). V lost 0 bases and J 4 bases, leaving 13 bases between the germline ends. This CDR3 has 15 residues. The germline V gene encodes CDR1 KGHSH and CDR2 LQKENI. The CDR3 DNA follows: TGTGCCAGCTCACCACCCCGGGGGCAGGGGTACGAGCAGTACTTC. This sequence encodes CASSPPRGQGYEQYF.

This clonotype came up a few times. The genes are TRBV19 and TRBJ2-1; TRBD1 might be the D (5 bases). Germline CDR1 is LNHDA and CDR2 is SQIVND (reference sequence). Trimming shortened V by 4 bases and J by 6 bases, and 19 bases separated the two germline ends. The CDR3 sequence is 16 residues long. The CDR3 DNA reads TGTGCCAGTAGTACTTCGGTTAAGGGGTATGGCAATGAGCAGTTCTTC. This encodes CASSTSVKGYGNEQFF.